What follows are 20 T cell receptor beta chains derived from one specimen sequenced in a study of PD-1 blockade in classical Hodgkin lymphoma. As for time point: cycle 4 day 1 (C4D1), after 5 to 7 weeks of nivolumab. Every patient relapsed after autologous stem cell transplantation, and brentuximab vedotin exposure varied. Here immunoSEQ multiplex PCR was the method, and the copy in TCRdb shows in-frame clones only, minus some. This table has tens of thousands of clones, more than 70% appearing once. Sequenced material: peripheral blood mononuclear cells (PBMCs), taken before the fourth cycle of nivolumab. Every receptor here comes from a human donor with classical Hodgkin lymphoma.

The chain has TRBV7-2 and TRBJ2-3, with TRBD2 as a possible D gene (5 bases). The CDR3 extends over 17 amino acids. Germline V gene sequence: CDR1 SGHTA, CDR2 FQGNSA. The V and J ends lost 6 bases and 1 base respectively, with 20 bases between them. CDR3 in DNA: TGTGCCAGCAGGGGTATGGCGGGTCACCTCCGCACAGATACGCAGTATTTT. This encodes CASRGMAGHLRTDTQYF.

In DNA form, the CDR3 reads TGTGCCAGCAGTTACGGATTAGGCGAGGGTCACACTGAAGCTTTCTTT. Residues: CASSYGLGEGHTEAFF. The gene calls are TRBV6-6 and TRBJ1-1; D is ambiguous. CDR3 size: 16 residues. Trimming removed 2 bases at V and 3 bases at J, with 16 bases between. Germline V gene sequence: CDR1 MNHNY, CDR2 SVGAGI (reference sequence).

The chain combines TRBV9 with TRBJ2-1; D tentatively fits TRBD1 or TRBD2 (5 bases each). Trimming removed 1 base at V and 6 bases at J, with 14 bases between. The CDR3 is 15 residues long. From germline, CDR1 is SGDLS and CDR2 YYNGEE. The CDR3 nucleotides read TGTGCCAGCAGCGTACGAGGGACCACCGGCAATGAGCAGTTCTTC. Translating it yields CASSVRGTTGNEQFF. Combining the CDR3 with reference TRBV9 and TRBJ2-1 gives the whole variable domain DSGVTQTPKHLITATGQRVTLRCSPRSGDLSVYWYQQSLDQGLQFLIQYYNGEERAKGNILERFSAQQFPDLHSELNLSSLELGDSALYFCASSVRGTTGNEQFFGPGTRLTVL.

For the CDR3, the DNA is TGTGCCAGCAGTCCGGGACGGACTAACTATGGCTACACCTTC. This sequence encodes CASSPGRTNYGYTF. This chain connects TRBV27 to TRBJ1-2; a possible D gene is TRBD1 (5 bases). The CDR3 runs to 14 residues. Germline V CDR1 and CDR2: MNHEY, SMNVEV (reference sequence). Trimming took 5 bases from V and 0 from J, leaving 10 bases between them.

This chain links TRBV6-6 with TRBJ2-5; D may correspond to TRBD1 or TRBD2 (6 bases each). The germline CDR1 and CDR2 sequences are MNHNY and SVGAGI (reference sequence). CDR3 length: 14 amino acids. Trimming removed 5 bases from V and 4 bases from J, with 14 bases in between. Here the CDR3 DNA reads TGTGCCAGCAGTACGGGGGCAGGGATAGAGACCCAGTACTTC. Translated: CASSTGAGIETQYF.

The chain carries TRBV30 and TRBJ2-5; D is possibly TRBD1 (5 bases). The CDR3 sequence is 12 residues long. Germline CDR1 and CDR2: GTSNPN and SVGIG (reference sequence). Trimming took 8 bases from V and 3 from J, leaving 13 bases between them. The CDR3 DNA follows: TGTGCCCTGACCCGACAGAAAGAGACCCAGTACTTC. Amino acid sequence: CALTRQKETQYF.

V usage is TRBV7-2 and J usage is TRBJ2-1; tentative D call: TRBD1 (6 bases). In germline, CDR1 is SGHTA, CDR2 FQGNSA. The germline V and J ends were trimmed by 3 bases and 7 bases, with 13 bases remaining between them. The CDR3 has 14 residues. The CDR3 nucleotides are TGTGCCAGCAGCTTTTGGGGGCAGTCGAATGAGCAGTTCTTC. Translated, it gives CASSFWGQSNEQFF.

The chain uses TRBV6-1 and TRBJ2-7; possibly TRBD1 for D (5 bases). Trimming removed 2 bases from V and 5 bases from J, with 19 bases in between. CDR1 and CDR2 from the germline V gene are MNHNS and SASEGT. The CDR3 covers 16 residues. The CDR3 DNA follows: TGTGCCAGCAGTGAACGGCAGGGCAATTTAATCCACGAGCAGTACTTC. Protein sequence: CASSERQGNLIHEQYF.

The chain links TRBV7-3 to TRBJ1-2; the match to TRBD1 covers 8 bases. Germline V gives CDR1 SGHTA, CDR2 FQGTGA. J lost 4 bases, V lost 5 bases, and 12 bases had no gene match. The CDR3 has 16 residues. CDR3 residues: CASSPKWSDRVYGYTF. CDR3 coding DNA: TGTGCCAGCAGCCCCAAGTGGTCGGACAGGGTCTATGGCTACACCTTC.

The rearrangement links TRBV9 to TRBJ2-2; TRBD1 matches at 7 bases. The V and J ends lost 4 bases and 5 bases, in that order; junction bases with no gene match: 5. This CDR3 is built from 14 residues. Germline CDR1 reads SGDLS; CDR2 reads YYNGEE. CDR3 in DNA: TGTGCCAGCAGCCCCATACAGGGGACCGGGGAGCTGTTTTTT. Encoded protein: CASSPIQGTGELFF.

In its sample, this clone was seen once. The chain couples TRBV7-9 to TRBJ2-5, with D perhaps matching TRBD2 (5 bases). The CDR3 is made up of 15 amino acids. Germline V gene data show CDR1 as SEHNR and CDR2 as FQNEAQ (reference sequence). The V gene lost 1 base and the J gene lost 1 base, with 10 bases spanning the gap. The CDR3 DNA reads TGTGCCAGCAGCTTAGGGCGGGTGCCCCAAGAGACCCAGTACTTC. It yields the protein CASSLGRVPQETQYF. The whole variable domain, remainder taken from reference TRBV7-9 and TRBJ2-5, is DTGVSQNPRHKITKRGQNVTFRCDPISEHNRLYWYRQTLGQGPEFLTYFQNEAQLEKSRLLSDRFSAERPKGSFSTLEIQRTEQGDSAMYLCASSLGRVPQETQYFGPGTRLLVL.

The chain joins TRBV9 to TRBJ1-3; TRBD1 is a possible D gene (5 bases). Germline V gene data show CDR1 as SGDLS and CDR2 as YYNGEE. Trimming took off 3 bases at V and 0 bases at J, with 7 bases between the two ends. The CDR3 spans 14 residues. The CDR3: CASSGQTSGNTIYF. The CDR3 nucleotides are TGTGCCAGCAGCGGACAGACCTCTGGAAACACCATATATTTT.

The chain carries TRBV5-1 and TRBJ2-7, with D tentatively TRBD1 (6 bases). CDR1 is SGHRS, CDR2 YFSETQ, per germline. The ends were cut back, 2 bases at V and 4 bases at J, with 22 bases in the middle. This CDR3 has 17 amino acids. This CDR3 is CASSFVPQGSIEYEQYF. The CDR3 DNA is TGCGCCAGCAGCTTTGTCCCACAGGGATCCATAGAGTACGAGCAGTACTTC. Filled out from reference TRBV5-1 and TRBJ2-7, the complete variable domain reads KAGVTQTPRYLIKTRGQQVTLSCSPISGHRSVSWYQQTPGQGLQFLFEYFSETQRNKGNFPGRFSGRQFSNSRSEMNVSTLELGDSALYLCASSFVPQGSIEYEQYFGPGTRLTVT.

The chain is built from TRBV27 and TRBJ2-2; 8 bases are a match to TRBD1. The V and J ends lost 2 bases and 6 bases, in that order; junction bases with no gene match: 8. The CDR3 has 16 residues. Germline CDR1 MNHEY, CDR2 SMNVEV (reference sequence). CDR3 loop: CASSLGPDRAPGELFF. The CDR3 nucleotides read TGTGCCAGCAGTTTAGGTCCGGACAGGGCCCCCGGGGAGCTGTTTTTT.

The rearrangement joins TRBV28 to TRBJ2-4, with 10 bases matching TRBD1. Germline values: CDR1 MDHEN, CDR2 SYDVKM. The CDR3 runs to 14 residues. Trimming took 4 bases from V and 8 from J; bases not matched to a gene: 5. The CDR3 reads CASSSRDRGDIQYF. The CDR3 DNA is TGTGCCAGCAGTTCCCGGGACAGGGGTGACATTCAGTACTTC. Full variable domain (missing parts from reference TRBV28 and TRBJ2-4): DVKVTQSSRYLVKRTGEKVFLECVQDMDHENMFWYRQDPGLGLRLIYFSYDVKMKEKGDIPEGYSVSREKKERFSLILESASTNQTSMYLCASSSRDRGDIQYFGAGTRLSVL.

The chain combines TRBV7-9 with TRBJ1-1; D possibly corresponds to TRBD1 (5 bases). Trimming left V 5 bases short and J 5 bases short, with 15 bases between. The CDR3 consists of 14 residues. The germline V gene encodes CDR1 SEHNR and CDR2 FQNEAQ (reference sequence). CDR3 nucleotides: TGTGCCAGCAGCCCTCGGGGGGGAGATACTGAAGCTTTCTTT. It is translated as CASSPRGGDTEAFF.

V gene TRBV18 combines with J gene TRBJ2-7, with 9 bases fitting TRBD1. Trimming removed 3 bases from V and 3 bases from J; junction bases left unmatched: 6. This CDR3 region has 15 residues. Germline values: CDR1 KGHSH, CDR2 LQKENI. The CDR3 nucleotides are TGTGCCAGCTCACCCCCGGCGACAGGGGGCTACGAGCAGTACTTC. Its translation is CASSPPATGGYEQYF.

This chain's CDR3 is CASLAKTGQETQYF. CDR3 DNA: TGTGCCAGCTTGGCTAAGACAGGCCAAGAGACCCAGTACTTC. This chain joins TRBV6-5 and TRBJ2-5; D is perhaps TRBD1 (6 bases). This CDR3 region has 14 residues. The germline gives CDR1 MNHEY, CDR2 SVGAGI. V was trimmed by 8 bases and J by 1 base, leaving 14 bases between them.

This clone has only a few counts. This chain uses TRBV19 with TRBJ1-1, with no clear D. CDR1 LNHDA and CDR2 SQIVND come from the germline V gene (reference sequence). V gave up 6 bases and J gave up 6 bases, with 11 bases separating them. The CDR3 runs 12 residues. The DNA for the CDR3 is TGTGCCAGTAGATCGGTGCGCCCTGAAGCTTTCTTT. Protein product: CASRSVRPEAFF. Drawing the rest from reference TRBV19 and TRBJ1-1, the complete variable domain is DGGITQSPKYLFRKEGQNVTLSCEQNLNHDAMYWYRQDPGQGLRLIYYSQIVNDFQKGDIAEGYSVSREKKESFPLTVTSAQKNPTAFYLCASRSVRPEAFFGQGTRLTVV.

The V gene is TRBV21-1, the J gene TRBJ1-1. TRBV21-1 is deemed a pseudogene. The CDR3 is made up of 16 amino acids. The CDR3 DNA is TGTGCCAGCAGCAAAGGGGGGGACCAGTGGCTTTCTGAAGCTTTCTTT. Amino acids: CASSKGGDQWLSEAFF.